A selection of T cell receptor beta chains follows, all from one sample in a study of blood T cell repertoires in COVID-19. Using immunoSEQ multiplex PCR, the repertoire was profiled, and TCRdb retains in-frame clones only, with some absent. The data show approximately 100,000 clones, approximately 70% seen once. The sequencing input was peripheral blood. The receptors here all came from a man at least 80 years old with acute or convalescent COVID-19. Each CDR3 is given with its conserved first and last residue. A D gene is named only where the DNA matches it firmly. Some rows have no size entry. The others give once, few or many, or a class for an expanded clone.

>NA|TRBD1|13|TRBJ2-7|TRBV29-1
CSAATGGSYEQYF
TGCAGCGCGGCGACAGGGGGCTCCTACGAGCAGTACTTC
>NA|NA|15|TRBJ2-4|TRBV3-1/TRBV3-2
CASSQTEQSKNIQYF
TGTGCCAGCAGCCAAACGGAACAGTCCAAAAACATTCAGTACTTC
>NA|TRBD2|16|TRBJ2-5|TRBV7-2
CASSPKASGFSETQYF
TGTGCCAGCAGCCCGAAGGCTAGCGGGTTTTCGGAGACCCAGTACTTC
>NA|NA|16|TRBJ2-3|TRBV2
CASSVRSTNSLDTQYF
TGTGCCAGCAGTGTCCGGTCGACAAATTCACTGGATACGCAGTATTTT
>NA|NA|15|TRBJ2-1|TRBV28
CASSLLRGGYNEQFF
TGTGCCAGCAGTTTATTGAGAGGCGGGTACAATGAGCAGTTCTTC
>NA|NA|15|TRBJ2-7|TRBV7-9
CASSPQGEEDYEQYF
TGTGCCAGCAGTCCGCAGGGTGAGGAAGACTACGAGCAGTACTTC
>NA|NA|15|TRBJ2-1|TRBV29-1
CSVEDSGFAYNEQFF
TGCAGCGTTGAAGATTCGGGATTCGCTTACAATGAGCAGTTCTTC
>NA|TRBD1|15|TRBJ1-5|TRBV4-3
CASTSGGRGNQPQHF
TGCGCCAGCACATCAGGGGGGCGAGGGAATCAGCCCCAGCATTTT
>NA|NA|12|TRBJ2-5|TRBV18
CASSRTRETQYF
TGTGCCAGCTCTAGAACTAGGGAGACCCAGTACTTC
>once|NA|11|TRBJ2-1|TRBV29-1
CSVRQFNEQFF
TGCAGCGTGAGACAGTTCAATGAGCAGTTCTTC
>NA|TRBD1|14|TRBJ2-4|TRBV7-2
CASSIDRGKNIQYF
TGTGCCAGCAGCATCGACAGGGGCAAAAACATTCAGTACTTC
>NA|TRBD2|16|TRBJ2-3|TRBV6-6
CASRGQVAGYTDTQYF
TGTGCCAGCAGGGGCCAGGTAGCGGGCTACACAGATACGCAGTATTTT
>NA|TRBD1|14|TRBJ1-6|TRBV5-8
CASRPQGADSPLHF
TGTGCCAGCAGACCCCAGGGGGCTGATTCACCCCTCCACTTT
>NA|NA|13|TRBJ2-7|TRBV9
CASSVGTLGEQYF
TGTGCCAGCAGCGTTGGGACTCTGGGCGAGCAGTACTTC
>NA|NA|13|TRBJ2-5|TRBV30
CAWTTQGIGTQYF
TGTGCCTGGACCACCCAGGGGATTGGGACCCAGTACTTC
>once|NA|11|TRBJ2-5|TRBV2
CASSSGTNSDF
TGTGCCAGCAGTTCGGGGACAAATAGTGACTTC
>NA|TRBD1|15|TRBJ1-2|TRBV27
CASSFQGAFNYGYTF
TGTGCCAGCAGTTTCCAGGGGGCATTTAACTATGGCTACACCTTC
>NA|NA|14|TRBJ2-1|TRBV11-2
CASSLLASAGEQFF
TGTGCCAGCAGCTTACTCGCTTCCGCGGGGGAGCAGTTCTTC
>NA|TRBD2|14|TRBJ2-1|TRBV7-2
CASSPTSTYNEQFF
TGTGCCAGCAGCCCGACTAGCACCTACAATGAGCAGTTCTTC
>NA|NA|14|TRBJ1-5|TRBV18
CASSPVGEGQPQHF
TGTGCCAGCTCACCGGTTGGTGAGGGACAGCCCCAGCATTTT
>NA|TRBD1|15|TRBJ2-7|TRBV7-2
CASSASGGASYEQYF
TGTGCCAGCAGCGCGTCAGGGGGCGCTTCTTACGAGCAGTACTTC
>NA|TRBD1|15|TRBJ2-7|TRBV19
CASSKGQLSPYEQYF
TGTGCCAGTAGTAAGGGACAGTTGTCACCATACGAGCAGTACTTC
>NA|TRBD1|15|TRBJ1-1|TRBV7-2
CASSLGTGGFTEAFF
TGTGCCAGCAGCTTAGGCACAGGGGGATTCACTGAAGCTTTCTTT
>few|NA|12|TRBJ1-1|TRBV13
CASSRVRSEAFF
TGTGCCAGCAGCCGAGTACGGAGTGAAGCTTTCTTT
>NA|NA|14|TRBJ2-3|TRBV29-1
CSAASRTAIDTQYF
TGCAGCGCTGCCTCTAGGACTGCAATAGATACGCAGTATTTT
>NA|NA|13|TRBJ2-2|TRBV5-6
CASSLRNTGELFF
TGTGCCAGCAGCTTGCGGAACACCGGGGAGCTGTTTTTT
>NA|TRBD2|16|TRBJ2-2|TRBV5-1
CASSLGASGKSGELFF
TGCGCCAGCAGCTTAGGGGCTAGCGGGAAGTCCGGGGAGCTGTTTTTT
>NA|TRBD1|15|TRBJ2-7|TRBV5-4
CASSPGTGESYEQYF
TGTGCCAGCAGCCCGGGGACAGGGGAATCCTACGAGCAGTACTTC
>few|NA|13|TRBJ2-7|TRBV19
CASSIKNSYEQYF
TGTGCCAGTAGTATAAAAAACTCTTACGAGCAGTACTTC
>few|NA|12|TRBJ1-2|TRBV5-5
CASTLWGDGYTF
TGTGCCAGCACCCTTTGGGGGGACGGCTACACCTTC
>few|NA|14|TRBJ1-1|TRBV10-3
CAISERTPNTEAFF
TGTGCCATCAGTGAAAGGACACCGAACACTGAAGCTTTCTTT
>NA|TRBD1|15|TRBJ2-2|TRBV6-5
CASSGTGLITGELFF
TGTGCCAGCAGCGGGACAGGGCTCATTACCGGGGAGCTGTTTTTT